Below, 2 T cell receptor beta chains from the same sample are listed, as sequenced in a study of T cell responses to AZD1222 COVID-19 vaccine (dated by TCRdb to the early 2020s). Libraries were built with the immunoSEQ multiplex PCR assay. TCRdb mirrors the immuneACCESS table, restricted to in-frame sequences. Some clones are absent from its copies; in checked studies, under half trace to an unresolved V gene, and the reason for the others is unknown. The sample table holds about 140,000 clones. Jointly, the top ten make up about 2.2% of the sample. The time point label for this specimen denotes: baseline before first vaccination. The sample consisted of peripheral blood. These receptors all come from an adult in good health.

The genes are TRBV6-1 and TRBJ1-1; D is possibly TRBD1 (6 bases). CDR3 size: 16 residues. Trimming cost V 0 bases and J 2 bases, with 13 bases left between them. Per germline, CDR1 MNHNS and CDR2 SASEGT. CDR3 sequence (DNA): TGTGCCAGCAGTGAAGCGTGGGGGGCGCGCAACACTGAAGCTTTCTTT. This translates into CASSEAWGARNTEAFF.

The chain has TRBV4-1 and TRBJ2-1, with TRBD2 identical over 13 bases. The J segment lost 1 base and the V segment lost 1 base, leaving 7 bases of the junction unmatched. CDR1 MGHRA and CDR2 YSYEKL come from the germline V gene. There are 19 residues in the CDR3. The CDR3 region has the DNA TGCGCCAGCAGCCAAGGTAAACTAGCGGGGGGGCCATCCTACAATGAGCAGTTCTTC. Protein sequence: CASSQGKLAGGPSYNEQFF.